These 26 T cell receptor beta chains were sequenced from one sample in a study of blood T cells in healthy people across ages. A second PCR, run for roughly 7 to 11 cycles, used a sample-barcoded 5' primer plus a J-beta primer mix. TCRdb re-derived calls from the 5' RACE reads in MiXCR, one entry per CDR3 protein. The sample holds around 900,000 distinct CDR3 sequences, more than 25% seen once. The sequenced sample consisted of blood. The receptors were sampled from a woman of 80 years or more in good health.

This clonotype was counted ten times or more. The V and J genes are TRBV20-1 and TRBJ1-5; D is uncertain. Germline lookup yields CDR1 DFQATT and CDR2 SNEGSKA (reference sequence). Trimming took 3 bases from V and 0 from J, leaving 12 bases between them. CDR3 length equals 15 residues. For the CDR3, the DNA is TGCAGTGCTAGTCCGAGCAGATATAGCAATCAGCCCCAGCATTTT. Translated, it gives CSASPSRYSNQPQHF.

Ten or more counts support this clonotype. The CDR3 nucleotides are TGTGCCAGCAGCCGAACCGGACAGTACAATGAGCAGTTCTTC. As protein: CASSRTGQYNEQFF. This sequence joins TRBV7-2 and TRBJ2-1, with D possibly being TRBD1 (6 bases). This CDR3 spans 14 amino acids. V gave up 5 bases and J gave up 4 bases, with 12 bases separating them. The V gene's germline CDR1 is SGHTA and CDR2 FQGNSA. The complete variable domain, with remaining parts taken from reference TRBV7-2 and TRBJ2-1, reads GAGVSQSPSNKVTEKGKDVELRCDPISGHTALYWYRQSLGQGLEFLIYFQGNSAPDKSGLPSDRFSAERTGGSVSTLTIQRTQQEDSAVYLCASSRTGQYNEQFFGPGTRLTVL.

To note about this clonotype: A much larger clone differs by one base, so this may be a read error. The chain has TRBV2 and TRBJ2-3; D call uncertain. CDR3 length equals 11 residues. The germline V gene has CDR1 SNHLY and CDR2 FYNNEI. With 8 bases removed from V and 2 bases from J, the gap between germline ends came to 5 bases. This CDR3 reads CASGVTDTQYF. The CDR3 DNA sequence: TGTGCCAGCGGGGTCACAGATACGCAGTATTTT.

This clonotype occurred many times. This chain links TRBV20-1 with TRBJ1-2, with 9 bases fitting TRBD1. The CDR3 is 15 residues long. V lost 4 bases, J lost 1 base, and 7 bases stayed unmatched. The germline CDR1 and CDR2 sequences are DFQATT and SNEGSKA (reference sequence). CDR3 sequence reads: CSATFRDRVNYGYTF. The CDR3 DNA sequence: TGCAGTGCTACCTTCCGGGACAGGGTTAACTATGGCTACACCTTC.

This clonotype was seen ten or more times. V gene TRBV7-9 combines with J gene TRBJ2-6, with 9 bases matching TRBD1. CDR3 length: 20 residues. The junction had 15 bases not matched to a gene; V was cut back by 3 bases and J by 3 bases. Germline lookup yields CDR1 SEHNR and CDR2 FQNEAQ (reference sequence). The CDR3 sequence: CASSLPGTGFTLGGANVLTF. The CDR3 coding sequence is TGTGCCAGCAGCTTGCCCGGGACAGGGTTCACTTTGGGTGGGGCCAACGTCCTGACTTTC.

V is TRBV3-1 and J is TRBJ1-2; 12 bases align to TRBD1. CDR1 LGHDT and CDR2 YNNKEL come from the germline V gene (reference sequence). After removal of 4 bases from V and 7 bases from J, the junction contained 10 bases not matched to a gene. The CDR3 length is 16 residues. The CDR3, as DNA: TGTGCCAGCAGCCCGACCGGGACAGGGGGCGCGTTTGGCTACACCTTC. As protein: CASSPTGTGGAFGYTF.

The chain combines TRBV2 with TRBJ1-5, with a tentative D call TRBD1 (6 bases). The CDR3 sequence is 15 residues long. Trimming left V 0 bases short and J 6 bases short, with 12 bases between. The germline gives CDR1 SNHLY, CDR2 FYNNEI. This CDR3 is CASSEAVGGSQPQHF. CDR3 in DNA: TGTGCCAGCAGTGAAGCGGTTGGGGGCTCTCAGCCCCAGCATTTT. The whole variable domain, filled in from reference TRBV2 and TRBJ1-5, reads EPEVTQTPSHQVTQMGQEVILRCVPISNHLYFYWYRQILGQKVEFLVSFYNNEISEKSEIFDDQFSVERPDGSNFTLKIRSTKLEDSAMYFCASSEAVGGSQPQHFGDGTRLSIL.

This clonotype was observed at least ten times. The V gene is TRBV10-2, the J gene TRBJ2-1; 9 bases map to TRBD2. Looked up from germline, CDR1 is WSHSY and CDR2 is SAAADI. With 8 bases clipped from V and 8 bases from J, the junction kept 7 bases outside the gene matches. CDR3 length equals 13 residues. CDR3 nucleotides: TGCGCCAGCGGTCGAGCGGGGGGAGATGAGCAGTTCTTC. Translating it yields CASGRAGGDEQFF.

V usage is TRBV20-1 and J usage is TRBJ1-6, with TRBD1 matching 7 bases. The CDR3 runs 14 residues. Germline CDR1 DFQATT, CDR2 SNEGSKA (reference sequence). The V segment lost 1 base and the J segment 5 bases; nucleotides outside the gene matches: 2. The CDR3: CSARGGTDNSPLHF. CDR3 coding DNA: TGCAGTGCTAGAGGTGGGACAGATAATTCACCCCTCCACTTT.

The chain recombines TRBV11-1 with TRBJ1-1, with a tentative D call TRBD1 (5 bases). CDR3 length: 12 residues. V lost 1 base to trimming and J lost 8 bases, with 8 bases between them. Germline V CDR1 and CDR2: SGHAT, FQDESV (reference sequence). CDR3 sequence reads: CASSLVEGEAFF. Here the CDR3 DNA reads TGTGCCAGCAGCTTAGTGGAGGGGGAAGCTTTCTTT.

This clonotype was picked up many times. The chain joins TRBV7-2 to TRBJ2-3; D is possibly TRBD2 (6 bases). The CDR3 runs to 12 residues. V gave up 5 bases and J gave up 7 bases, with 10 bases separating them. Germline assignment: CDR1 SGHTA and CDR2 FQGNSA. The CDR3 DNA sequence: TGTGCCAGCAGCACGGAGGGAAATACGCAGTATTTT. Encoded protein: CASSTEGNTQYF. The full variable domain, rest sourced from reference TRBV7-2 and TRBJ2-3, is GAGVSQSPSNKVTEKGKDVELRCDPISGHTALYWYRQSLGQGLEFLIYFQGNSAPDKSGLPSDRFSAERTGGSVSTLTIQRTQQEDSAVYLCASSTEGNTQYFGPGTRLTVL.

V gene TRBV28 combines with J gene TRBJ1-6; unclear D gene. The CDR3 has 14 amino acids. Germline V CDR1 and CDR2: MDHEN, SYDVKM. V was shortened by 8 bases and J by 4 bases, with 12 bases between the two germline ends. CDR3: CASLSGPYNSPLHF. The CDR3 DNA sequence: TGTGCCAGCCTCTCAGGACCTTATAATTCACCCCTCCACTTT.

The gene calls are TRBV25-1 and TRBJ1-4, with no clear D. The CDR3 sequence is 14 residues long. V was clipped by 2 bases and J by 8 bases, with 12 bases between them. Germline V gene lookup returns CDR1 MGHDK and CDR2 SYGVNS. The CDR3 nucleotides read TGTGCCAGCAGTGAAGGGCCACCAGCGGAAAAACTGTTTTTT. Its translation is CASSEGPPAEKLFF.

Details on this clonotype: At one of its ends the junction is not consistent with the germline gene, which may arise from a read error. Here the CDR3 DNA reads TGTGCCAGCAGCCAGACTTTTAACTATGGCTGCACCTTC. Translating it yields CASSQTFNYGCTF. This sequence joins TRBV12-3 or TRBV12-4 and TRBJ1-2; no reliable D call. The CDR3 covers 13 residues.

A note on this clonotype: A much larger clone is a single base away; this may be a read error. The chain employs TRBV29-1 and TRBJ1-4; a possible D gene is TRBD1 (6 bases). Germline CDR1 reads SQVTM; CDR2 reads ANQGSEA. This CDR3 has 12 amino acids. The CDR3 nucleotides read TGCAGCGTGGGACATAATAATGAAAAACTGTGTTTT. This translates into CSVGHNNEKLCF.

The chain uses TRBV20-1 and TRBJ2-1; the match to TRBD2 covers 8 bases. CDR3 length: 15 amino acids. CDR1 is DFQATT, CDR2 SNEGSKA, per germline (reference sequence). Trimming cost V 6 bases and J 3 bases; bases outside gene matches: 10. CDR3 amino acids: CSAPSGLADYNEQFF. CDR3 nucleotides: TGCAGTGCCCCAAGTGGACTAGCAGACTACAATGAGCAGTTCTTC.

This chain connects TRBV27 to TRBJ2-1; maybe TRBD2 (7 bases). The CDR3 runs 15 residues. V lost 2 bases and J 13 bases, leaving 21 bases between the germline ends. Germline V CDR1 and CDR2: MNHEY, SMNVEV (reference sequence). CDR3 DNA: TGTGCCAGCAGTTTAGGGGGGGGGCCGAGAGAGACCCAGTTCTTC. It translates to CASSLGGGPRETQFF.

CDR3 coding DNA: TGCGCCAGCAGCCAAGGTCGACAGGGGGTTGGAAACATTCAGTACTTC. This encodes CASSQGRQGVGNIQYF. The chain recombines TRBV5-1 with TRBJ2-4; 9 positions agree with TRBD1. The V gene end was trimmed by 4 bases and the J gene end by 6 bases; junction bases not matched to a gene: 11. The CDR3 totals 16 residues. CDR1 is SGHRS and CDR2 is YFSETQ in the germline V gene.

As DNA, the CDR3 is TGTGCCAGCAGCAAAGTGGCGGGGCGATCCCGCTACGAGCAGTACTTC. It yields the protein CASSKVAGRSRYEQYF. This chain uses TRBV21-1 with TRBJ2-7; the DNA was not compared with TRBD1, the D call given in the table. TRBV21-1 is an annotated pseudogene. This CDR3 has 16 amino acids.

The chain recombines TRBV5-1 with TRBJ2-3, with D uncertain. V was cut by 5 bases and J by 13 bases, with 17 bases left in between. This CDR3 spans 12 amino acids. CDR1 and CDR2 from the germline V gene are SGHRS and YFSETQ. CDR3: CASSQTGLSKYF. CDR3 bases: TGCGCCAGCAGTCAGACGGGCCTGTCTAAGTATTTT. The full variable domain, with the rest looked up from reference TRBV5-1 and TRBJ2-3, is KAGVTQTPRYLIKTRGQQVTLSCSPISGHRSVSWYQQTPGQGLQFLFEYFSETQRNKGNFPGRFSGRQFSNSRSEMNVSTLELGDSALYLCASSQTGLSKYFGPGTRLTVL.

This clonotype occurred many times. The chain is built from TRBV2 and TRBJ2-1; no reliable D call. The V end was cut by 4 bases, the J end by 3 bases, with 7 bases between. Germline values: CDR1 SNHLY, CDR2 FYNNEI. The CDR3 spans 13 residues. CDR3 amino acids: CASSGPLYNEQFF. CDR3 sequence (DNA): TGTGCCAGCAGTGGTCCCCTCTACAATGAGCAGTTCTTC.

This clonotype has at least ten counts. This chain uses TRBV6-1 with TRBJ2-3, with D hard to call. The CDR3 totals 12 residues. The germline gives CDR1 MNHNS, CDR2 SASEGT. The V end lost 10 bases, the J end lost 9 bases, and 17 bases lay between the germline ends. CDR3 sequence: CATKPGEITQYF. The CDR3 DNA reads as TGTGCCACCAAGCCCGGAGAGATCACGCAGTATTTT.

This clonotype was picked up a small number of times. This chain joins TRBV6-1 and TRBJ2-1; D perhaps matches TRBD1 (6 bases). This CDR3 region has 16 residues. CDR1 and CDR2 (germline): MNHNS, SASEGT. The V and J ends lost 6 bases and 4 bases respectively, with 19 bases between them. This CDR3 is CASRGTGSLLYNEQFF. The CDR3 nucleotides are TGTGCCAGCAGGGGAACAGGGTCCCTCCTTTACAATGAGCAGTTCTTC.

The chain links TRBV20-1 to TRBJ2-3; the match to TRBD1 covers 7 bases. The germline V gene encodes CDR1 DFQATT and CDR2 SNEGSKA (reference sequence). The CDR3 runs to 14 residues. V was pared by 5 bases and J by 4 bases, with 9 bases of the junction left unmatched. Here the CDR3 DNA reads TGCAGTGCTGCCCTGGGACAGCTCCCAGATACGCAGTATTTT. Protein product: CSAALGQLPDTQYF.

The V call is TRBV9, the J call TRBJ1-6; a possible D gene is TRBD1 (5 bases). Trimming took off 7 bases at V and 6 bases at J, with 11 bases between the two ends. Germline CDR1 reads SGDLS; CDR2 reads YYNGEE. The CDR3 contains 13 residues. The DNA of the CDR3 is TGTGCCAGCCAGACAGAGATTAATTCACCCCTCCACTTT. Translated: CASQTEINSPLHF.

In this sample, this clonotype turned up many times. The gene calls are TRBV29-1 and TRBJ2-5; 8 bases fit TRBD1. Losses at the gene ends were 5 bases for V and 3 bases for J; bases not matched to a gene: 5. In germline, CDR1 is SQVTM, CDR2 ANQGSEA. The CDR3 is 13 residues long. The CDR3 region is CSVIDRGEETQYF. CDR3 DNA sequence: TGCAGCGTTATCGACAGGGGCGAAGAGACCCAGTACTTC.